One and the same sample provided the 23 T cell receptor beta chains below, sequenced in a study of T cells in localized non-small cell lung cancer. The protocol was immunoSEQ multiplex PCR, while the TCRdb copy is restricted to in-frame clones and leaves out a portion. Among 65,000 or so clones, approximately 80% were seen once, and the ten largest hold around 4.8%. The sequencing used PBMCs, collected before any cancer treatment. The receptors stem from a man aged 40 to 75 with stage II lung adenocarcinoma.

The CDR3 spells CSDRAFVGDTQYF. CDR3 nucleotide sequence: TGCAGCGATCGGGCTTTCGTGGGGGATACGCAGTATTTT. This chain connects TRBV29-1 to TRBJ2-3; D unresolved. Germline values: CDR1 SQVTM, CDR2 ANQGSEA. Trimming pared 7 bases from V and 6 bases from J, leaving 17 bases between. This CDR3 spans 13 amino acids.

The table lists this clone with a count of one. The chain couples TRBV6-1 to TRBJ2-7; 10 bases fit TRBD1. The CDR3 loop spans 13 amino acids. Losses at the gene ends were 6 bases for V and 6 bases for J; bases not matched to a gene: 5. Germline V lookup: CDR1 MNHNS, CDR2 SASEGT. The chain's CDR3 is CASRSGQGGEQYF. As DNA, the CDR3 is TGTGCCAGCAGATCTGGACAGGGGGGCGAGCAGTACTTC.

This chain joins TRBV7-8 and TRBJ1-3, with a possible D match to TRBD1 (5 bases). V was cut by 7 bases and J by 4 bases, with 14 bases left in between. This CDR3 is built from 14 residues. Per germline, CDR1 SGHVS and CDR2 FQNEAQ. The CDR3 region has the DNA TGTGCCAGCACCCAGGGATTAGTGGGAAACACCATATATTTT. It is translated as CASTQGLVGNTIYF.

The chain is built from TRBV6-4 and TRBJ1-1; D is unresolved. Germline V gene sequence: CDR1 MRHNA, CDR2 SNTAGT. The CDR3 runs to 15 residues. V was pared by 2 bases and J by 0 bases, with 10 bases between. CDR3 sequence: CASSDLEQLNTEAFF. Written as DNA, the CDR3 is TGTGCCAGCAGTGACCTGGAACAGCTGAACACTGAAGCTTTCTTT.

The rearrangement links TRBV6-6 to TRBJ2-5; 9 positions agree with TRBD2. The CDR3 runs 13 residues. In germline, CDR1 is MNHNY, CDR2 SVGAGI (reference sequence). Unmatched junction bases numbered 5, after V lost 6 bases and J lost 6 bases. The CDR3 loop reads CASSHGTSQTQYF. The CDR3 nucleotides are TGTGCCAGCAGCCACGGGACTAGCCAGACCCAGTACTTC.

In its sample, this clone was seen once. The rearrangement uses TRBV4-2 and TRBJ2-2, with 14 bases aligning to TRBD2. Per germline, CDR1 LGHNA and CDR2 YNFKEQ. With V trimmed by 0 bases and J by 8 bases, 5 bases remained unmatched. CDR3 length: 17 residues. The CDR3 loop is CASSQDLTSGRVGELFF. CDR3 bases: TGTGCCAGCAGCCAAGACTTGACTAGCGGGAGGGTAGGGGAGCTGTTTTTT.

This clone was recorded only once. The chain uses TRBV6-4 and TRBJ1-2; 9 bases align to TRBD1. CDR1 MRHNA and CDR2 SNTAGT come from the germline V gene. The CDR3 has 15 residues. The V and J ends lost 3 bases and 8 bases, in that order; junction bases with no gene match: 10. CDR3 sequence reads: CASSETPGQGRGYTF. The CDR3 DNA is TGTGCCAGCAGTGAAACCCCGGGACAGGGCCGCGGCTACACCTTC.

The rearrangement uses TRBV4-2 and TRBJ1-2, with 8 nucleotides matching TRBD1. V shed 6 bases, J shed 0 bases, and the junction held 9 bases outside the gene matches. Germline V gene sequence: CDR1 LGHNA, CDR2 YNFKEQ. This CDR3 is built from 16 residues. CDR3 coding DNA: TGTGCCAGCAGTCAGGGGGCTACGAACTCTAACTATGGCTACACCTTC. Translating gives CASSQGATNSNYGYTF.

This clone was detected a few times. V gene TRBV19 combines with J gene TRBJ1-4; D possibly corresponds to TRBD1 (5 bases). The CDR3 is 16 amino acids. CDR1 is LNHDA, CDR2 SQIVND, per germline (reference sequence). Deletions cut 4 bases from V and 6 bases from J, with 18 bases between. CDR3 loop: CASSRTAGTLYEKLFF. The CDR3 DNA reads TGTGCCAGTAGTAGGACGGCGGGGACTTTGTATGAAAAACTGTTTTTT.

The chain links TRBV6-5 to TRBJ1-1; 11 nucleotides match TRBD1. The V segment lost 4 bases and the J segment 4 bases; nucleotides outside the gene matches: 8. Germline V gives CDR1 MNHEY, CDR2 SVGAGI. This CDR3 contains 16 residues. CDR3 sequence reads: CASSLPGQGGSTEAFF. The CDR3 DNA reads as TGTGCCAGCAGTTTACCGGGACAGGGGGGGAGCACTGAAGCTTTCTTT.

Comments on this clone: Additional DNA sequences in this sample encode the identical CDR3. The V and J genes are TRBV7-2 and TRBJ2-7; D is unclear. The CDR3 has 11 residues. Per the germline V gene, CDR1 is SGHTA and CDR2 is FQGNSA. Trimming shortened V by 4 bases and J by 2 bases, and 3 bases separated the two germline ends. CDR3 in amino acids: CASSSAYEQYF. The CDR3 coding sequence is TGTGCCAGCAGCTCCGCCTACGAGCAGTACTTC.

The chain carries TRBV30 and TRBJ2-1; 9 nucleotides match TRBD1. The germline gives CDR1 GTSNPN, CDR2 SVGIG (reference sequence). This CDR3 region has 13 residues. J gave up 1 base and V 8 bases, and 3 bases lay outside the gene matches. The CDR3 coding sequence is TGTGCCGGGACAGGGCTGTCCTACAATGAGCAGTTCTTC. Translating gives CAGTGLSYNEQFF.

The chain is built from TRBV30 and TRBJ2-1; perhaps TRBD2 as D (5 bases). Germline V gene lookup returns CDR1 GTSNPN and CDR2 SVGIG (reference sequence). This CDR3 has 12 residues. V was clipped by 3 bases and J by 8 bases, with 11 bases between them. The CDR3 DNA reads TGTGCCTGGAGGGAGAACGGGGATGAGCAGTTCTTC. This translates into CAWRENGDEQFF.

This chain links TRBV9 with TRBJ1-2; tentative D call: TRBD1 (5 bases). Looked up from germline, CDR1 is SGDLS and CDR2 is YYNGEE. This CDR3 spans 16 amino acids. V was trimmed by 0 bases and J by 0 bases, leaving 12 bases between them. CDR3 residues: CASSVGGTRANYGYTF. The CDR3 DNA sequence: TGTGCCAGCAGCGTAGGAGGGACTCGAGCTAACTATGGCTACACCTTC.

V gene TRBV11-3 combines with J gene TRBJ2-5, with D perhaps TRBD2 (5 bases). V dropped 2 bases and J dropped 4 bases, with 8 bases sitting between them. CDR3 length: 13 residues. Germline lookup yields CDR1 SGHNT and CDR2 YENEEA. The CDR3 sequence: CASSLSSGETQYF. The CDR3 DNA sequence: TGTGCCAGCAGCTTAAGCAGCGGAGAGACCCAGTACTTC. The full variable domain, with the rest looked up from reference TRBV11-3 and TRBJ2-5, is EAGVVQSPRYKIIEKKQPVAFWCNPISGHNTLYWYLQNLGQGPELLIRYENEEAVDDSQLPKDRFSAERLKGVDSTLKIQPAELGDSAVYLCASSLSSGETQYFGPGTRLLVL.

The rearrangement joins TRBV11-2 to TRBJ2-7, with 13 bases identical to TRBD2. The germline V gene has CDR1 SGHAT and CDR2 FQNNGV. Trimming took 4 bases from V and 2 from J; bases not matched to a gene: 5. The length of the CDR3 is 16 residues. CDR3 protein: CASSSGLAGAPYEQYF. The CDR3 coding sequence is TGTGCCAGCAGCTCCGGACTAGCGGGAGCCCCCTACGAGCAGTACTTC.

V is TRBV30 and J is TRBJ1-2; D unresolved. In germline, CDR1 is GTSNPN, CDR2 SVGIG (reference sequence). The CDR3 is made up of 12 amino acids. V lost 1 base and J lost 4, with 7 bases in between. The CDR3 spells CAWSEALYGYTF. In DNA form, the CDR3 reads TGTGCCTGGAGTGAAGCCCTCTATGGCTACACCTTC.

J is TRBJ2-7 and V is TRBV4-1; tentatively, D is TRBD2 (5 bases). The CDR3 spans 14 residues. Germline loops: CDR1 MGHRA, CDR2 YSYEKL. Trimming removed 1 base from V and 0 bases from J, with 7 bases in between. CDR3 amino acids: CASSQGRSSYEQYF. In DNA form, the CDR3 reads TGCGCCAGCAGCCAAGGGAGGAGCTCCTACGAGCAGTACTTC.

This chain links TRBV11-2 with TRBJ1-1; 7 nucleotides align to TRBD1. Trimming removed 3 bases from V and 1 base from J; junction bases left unmatched: 5. Per the germline V gene, CDR1 is SGHAT and CDR2 is FQNNGV. There are 15 residues in the CDR3. CDR3 loop: CASSFGTVQNTEAFF. CDR3 DNA: TGTGCCAGCAGCTTCGGGACAGTTCAGAACACTGAAGCTTTCTTT.

The chain couples TRBV6-6 to TRBJ2-1; 8 positions agree with TRBD1. Germline V gene lookup returns CDR1 MNHNY and CDR2 SVGAGI (reference sequence). V trimming: 6 bases; J trimming: 6 bases; junction bases outside the gene matches: 10. The CDR3 has 15 residues. CDR3 in DNA: TGTGCCAGCAGCCCAGCAGGGACAGGACTCAATGAGCAGTTCTTC. Amino acid sequence: CASSPAGTGLNEQFF.

The genes are TRBV5-1 and TRBJ2-7, with D hard to call. The CDR3 has 11 residues. Trimming cost V 0 bases and J 3 bases, with 1 base left between them. The germline V gene has CDR1 SGHRS and CDR2 YFSETQ. The CDR3 sequence: CASSLDYEQYF. The CDR3 DNA reads as TGCGCCAGCAGCTTGGACTACGAGCAGTACTTC.

This chain links TRBV2 with TRBJ1-1; the match to TRBD1 covers 12 bases. Looked up from germline, CDR1 is SNHLY and CDR2 is FYNNEI. J was trimmed by 0 bases and V by 9 bases; bases with no gene match: 8. The CDR3 loop spans 16 amino acids. CDR3 bases: TGTGCCAGGGGACAGGGGGCCTCGACCATGAACACTGAAGCTTTCTTT. It is translated as CARGQGASTMNTEAFF.

The rearrangement joins TRBV7-3 to TRBJ2-3; D is uncertain. The germline gives CDR1 SGHTA, CDR2 FQGTGA. Trimming pared 4 bases from V and 4 bases from J, leaving 9 bases between. The CDR3 sequence is 13 residues long. The CDR3, as DNA: TGTGCCAGCAGCTCCCGGACGTCAGATACGCAGTATTTT. Amino acid sequence: CASSSRTSDTQYF.